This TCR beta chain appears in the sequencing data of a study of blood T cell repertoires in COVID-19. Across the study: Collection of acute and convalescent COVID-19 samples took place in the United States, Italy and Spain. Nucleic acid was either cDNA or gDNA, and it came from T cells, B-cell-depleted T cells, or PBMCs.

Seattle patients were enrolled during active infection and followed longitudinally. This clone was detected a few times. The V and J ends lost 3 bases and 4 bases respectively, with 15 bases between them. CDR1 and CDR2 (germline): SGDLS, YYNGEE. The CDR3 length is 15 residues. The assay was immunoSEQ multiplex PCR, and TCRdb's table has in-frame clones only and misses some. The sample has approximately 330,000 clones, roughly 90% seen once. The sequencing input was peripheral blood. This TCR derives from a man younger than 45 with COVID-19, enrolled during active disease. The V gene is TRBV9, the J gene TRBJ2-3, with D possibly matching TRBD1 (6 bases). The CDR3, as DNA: TGTGCCAGCAGCGGGGGACAATCAAGGGCAGATACGCAGTATTTT. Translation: CASSGGQSRADTQYF.